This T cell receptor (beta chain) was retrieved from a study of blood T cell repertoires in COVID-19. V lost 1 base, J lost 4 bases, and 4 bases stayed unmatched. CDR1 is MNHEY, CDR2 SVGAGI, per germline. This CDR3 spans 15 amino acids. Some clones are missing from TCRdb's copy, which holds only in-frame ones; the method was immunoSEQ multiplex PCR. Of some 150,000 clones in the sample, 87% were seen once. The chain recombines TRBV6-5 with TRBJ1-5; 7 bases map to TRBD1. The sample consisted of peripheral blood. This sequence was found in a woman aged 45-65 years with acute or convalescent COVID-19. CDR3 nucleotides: TGTGCCAGCAGTTACTTGTTACAGGGGAATCAGCCCCAGCATTTT. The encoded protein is CASSYLLQGNQPQHF.